Presented here are 18 T cell receptor beta chains from one specimen sequenced in a study of chemoradiotherapy in HPV16-positive cancers. Measured with immunoSEQ multiplex PCR; TCRdb has only the in-frame clones, and not every one. The sample has some 32,000 clones, 70% to 90% seen once. Sequenced material: blood, taken from a patient who underwent chemoradiotherapy. All receptors come from a human donor with HPV-associated anogenital cancer.

The chain has TRBV7-9 and TRBJ1-1; D is undetermined. Trimming stripped 3 bases from V and 5 bases from J, with 4 bases between. Germline lookup yields CDR1 SEHNR and CDR2 FQNEAQ (reference sequence). CDR3 length: 11 amino acids. DNA of the CDR3: TGTGCCAGCAGCTTCGAGACTGAAGCTTTCTTT. Protein sequence: CASSFETEAFF.

This chain links TRBV28 with TRBJ2-3; 10 positions agree with TRBD2. The trim removed 4 bases at V and 2 bases at J, leaving 9 bases unmatched. Germline-derived CDR1 and CDR2 are MDHEN and SYDVKM. CDR3 size: 17 residues. The CDR3 sequence is CASSSSLLAGATDTQYF. In DNA, the CDR3 is TGTGCCAGCAGTTCCAGCCTCCTAGCGGGAGCCACAGATACGCAGTATTTT.

The chain joins TRBV6-1 to TRBJ1-5; tentative D call: TRBD1 (5 bases). The germline V gene encodes CDR1 MNHNS and CDR2 SASEGT. The length of the CDR3 is 14 residues. Between the trimmed V and J ends, which lost 2 bases and 7 bases, there was a span of 12 bases. CDR3 coding DNA: TGTGCCAGCAGTGAAATGGTAGGGGCCCAGCCCCAGCATTTT. It specifies CASSEMVGAQPQHF.

This chain uses TRBV6-1 with TRBJ2-3; D unclear. CDR3 size: 14 residues. V lost 7 bases and J 5 bases, leaving 16 bases between the germline ends. Germline assignment: CDR1 MNHNS and CDR2 SASEGT. The CDR3 spells CASTVLGLGDTQYF. Written as DNA, the CDR3 is TGTGCCAGCACCGTGTTGGGTCTTGGAGATACGCAGTATTTT.

The J gene is TRBJ2-5, the V gene TRBV27, with 7 bases aligning to TRBD1. J lost 5 bases, V lost 0 bases, and 6 bases had no gene match. The CDR3 is 15 residues long. Germline assignment: CDR1 MNHEY and CDR2 SMNVEV (reference sequence). The CDR3 reads CASSLSVTGVETQYF. The CDR3 bases are TGTGCCAGCAGTTTATCTGTCACAGGGGTTGAGACCCAGTACTTC.

The chain employs TRBV7-2 and TRBJ2-1, with D perhaps TRBD2 (6 bases). Trimming took off 7 bases at V and 5 bases at J, with 15 bases between the two ends. CDR1 SGHTA and CDR2 FQGNSA come from the germline V gene. The CDR3 has 14 residues. This CDR3 is CASTHGLANNEQFF. The CDR3, as DNA: TGTGCCAGCACCCACGGGCTAGCGAACAATGAGCAGTTCTTC.

By sample fraction, this clone is large. Other DNA sequences from this sample encode an identical CDR3 as well. V and J are TRBV6-4 and TRBJ1-2, with D maybe TRBD1 (6 bases). The CDR3 totals 15 residues. Trimming cost V 2 bases and J 4 bases, with 14 bases left between them. Germline lookup yields CDR1 MRHNA and CDR2 SNTAGT. This CDR3 is CASSDTPQGLYGYTF. CDR3 in DNA: TGTGCCAGCAGTGACACACCCCAGGGGCTCTATGGCTACACCTTC.

This rearrangement joins TRBV7-9 to TRBJ1-2; perhaps TRBD1 as D (5 bases). Trimming removed 5 bases from V and 0 bases from J, with 7 bases in between. From germline, CDR1 is SEHNR and CDR2 FQNEAQ (reference sequence). This CDR3 is built from 13 residues. CDR3 region: CASSPDTNYGYTF. In DNA form, the CDR3 reads TGTGCCAGCAGCCCGGACACTAACTATGGCTACACCTTC.

The gene calls are TRBV2 and TRBJ2-2; D might be TRBD2 (6 bases). The V and J ends lost 6 bases and 0 bases respectively, with 11 bases between them. CDR3 size: 15 residues. Germline V CDR1 and CDR2: SNHLY, FYNNEI. The CDR3 bases are TGTGCCAGCAGGCTCGGGACTTCGAACACCGGGGAGCTGTTTTTT. Amino acids: CASRLGTSNTGELFF. The full variable domain, in which reference TRBV2 and TRBJ2-2 provide the parts outside the CDR3, is EPEVTQTPSHQVTQMGQEVILRCVPISNHLYFYWYRQILGQKVEFLVSFYNNEISEKSEIFDDQFSVERPDGSNFTLKIRSTKLEDSAMYFCASRLGTSNTGELFFGEGSRLTVL.

This chain links TRBV30 with TRBJ2-1, with D possibly matching TRBD1 (5 bases). The V end lost 3 bases, the J end lost 7 bases, and 10 bases lay between the germline ends. This CDR3 spans 12 amino acids. Germline CDR1 and CDR2: GTSNPN and SVGIG (reference sequence). CDR3 sequence: CAWRAGFNEQFF. CDR3 sequence (DNA): TGTGCCTGGAGGGCAGGGTTTAATGAGCAGTTCTTC.

CDR3: CASSVDPIGDNEQFF. The CDR3 coding sequence is TGTGCCAGCAGCGTAGATCCAATCGGGGACAATGAGCAGTTCTTC. The gene calls are TRBV9 and TRBJ2-1; D is perhaps TRBD2 (5 bases). Per germline, CDR1 SGDLS and CDR2 YYNGEE. Trimming shortened V by 0 bases and J by 5 bases, and 12 bases separated the two germline ends. The CDR3 length is 15 residues.

This clone was detected a few times. This chain links TRBV2 with TRBJ2-5; D assignment may be TRBD1 or TRBD2 (5 bases each). CDR1 and CDR2 from the germline V gene are SNHLY and FYNNEI. Trimming shortened V by 6 bases and J by 4 bases, and 12 bases separated the two germline ends. This CDR3 is built from 13 residues. CDR3 nucleotides: TGTGCCAGCAGGAGGGGAAGTCGAGAGACCCAGTACTTC. Amino acids: CASRRGSRETQYF.

The chain uses TRBV10-3 and TRBJ1-1, with 8 positions matching TRBD1. The CDR3 covers 17 residues. Per germline, CDR1 ENHRY and CDR2 SYGVKD. V shed 2 bases, J shed 1 base, and the junction held 9 bases outside the gene matches. For the CDR3, the DNA is TGTGCCATCAGTGAGCTCAGACAGGGGCCTGAGAACACTGAAGCTTTCTTT. Encoded protein: CAISELRQGPENTEAFF.

The CDR3 protein is CASSSYTNTEAFF. CDR3 coding DNA: TGTGCCAGCAGCTCCTACACGAACACTGAAGCTTTCTTT. V is TRBV7-9 and J is TRBJ1-1; D is uncertain. The CDR3 contains 13 residues. The V end lost 4 bases, the J end lost 1 base, and 7 bases lay between the germline ends. Germline-derived CDR1 and CDR2 are SEHNR and FQNEAQ (reference sequence).

CDR3 amino acids: CASSQMGQGVLEQYF. CDR3 in DNA: TGCGCCAGCAGCCAAATGGGACAGGGGGTCCTTGAGCAGTACTTC. V is TRBV4-1 and J is TRBJ2-7; TRBD1 matches 11 bases. From germline, CDR1 is MGHRA and CDR2 YSYEKL. CDR3 length: 15 amino acids. The trim removed 2 bases at V and 7 bases at J, leaving 7 bases unmatched.

This clone has only a few counts. This chain uses TRBV15 with TRBJ2-1; 10 positions agree with TRBD2. V dropped 2 bases and J dropped 6; count of bases not matched to a gene: 4. Germline values: CDR1 LNHNV, CDR2 YYDKDF (reference sequence). The CDR3 covers 15 residues. The CDR3: CATSRLAGEGNEQFF. DNA of the CDR3: TGTGCCACCAGCAGACTAGCGGGAGAGGGCAATGAGCAGTTCTTC. Filled out from reference TRBV15 and TRBJ2-1, the complete variable domain reads DAMVIQNPRYQVTQFGKPVTLSCSQTLNHNVMYWYQQKSSQAPKLLFHYYDKDFNNEADTPDNFQSRRPNTSFCFLDIRSPGLGDTAMYLCATSRLAGEGNEQFFGPGTRLTVL.

V is TRBV19 and J is TRBJ1-1; the D is unclear. V lost 6 bases, J lost 0 bases, and 8 bases lay in between. CDR1 is LNHDA and CDR2 is SQIVND in the germline V gene (reference sequence). This CDR3 comprises 13 residues. CDR3 protein: CASRGFMNTEAFF. The CDR3 DNA reads as TGTGCCAGTAGGGGGTTCATGAACACTGAAGCTTTCTTT.

This chain uses TRBV29-1 with TRBJ2-7; the D is unclear. Germline CDR1 is SQVTM and CDR2 is ANQGSEA. Trimming cost V 0 bases and J 5 bases, with 8 bases left between them. CDR3 length: 12 residues. The CDR3 nucleotides read TGCAGCGTTGAAGAGGGTCTTAACGAGCAGTACTTC. Residues: CSVEEGLNEQYF.